Listed below are T cell receptor beta chains from one sample, sequenced in a study of blood T cells in healthy people across ages. TCRdb passed the 5' RACE reads through MiXCR, listing each CDR3 protein once. The table includes 1,500,000 or so distinct CDR3 sequences, approximately 42% detected once. Sequencing input: blood. The receptors were gathered from a woman aged 18-29 years in good health. CDR3s include the opening cysteine and the closing phenylalanine or tryptophan. A D gene is named only where the DNA matches it firmly. Clone size appears in some rows only: once, few, many, or a class for an expanded clone.

TRBV6-5,.,.,TRBJ2-1,CASSYSGGVMFF,TGTGCCAGCAGTTACTCGGGGGGTGTGATGTTCTTC
TRBV27,.,TRBD1,TRBJ2-7,CASMDRVYEQYF,TGTGCCAGCATGGACAGGGTCTACGAGCAGTACTTC
TRBV20-1,.,TRBD1,TRBJ2-1,CSAGSTTGLGQFF,TGCAGTGCAGGCTCGACGACAGGGTTGGGGCAGTTCTTC
TRBV10-3,.,TRBD1,TRBJ2-3,CAITQGAPDTQYF,TGTGCCATCACGCAGGGGGCACCAGATACGCAGTATTTT
TRBV3-1,few,TRBD2,TRBJ2-3,CASSPPGGPDTQYF,TGTGCCAGCAGCCCCCCGGGGGGACCAGATACGCAGTATTTT
TRBV5-1,once,TRBD2,TRBJ2-3,CASSQEGSGVVTDTQYF,TGCGCCAGCAGCCAAGAGGGTAGCGGGGTGGTCACAGATACGCAGTATTTT
TRBV30,.,.,TRBJ2-2,CAWSFPTGYTGELFF,TGTGCCTGGAGTTTCCCGACAGGATACACCGGGGAGCTGTTTTTT
TRBV4-1,few,.,TRBJ2-6,CASSTRIESAGANVLTF,TGCGCCAGCAGCACTCGGATAGAAAGTGCAGGGGCCAACGTCCTGACTTTC
TRBV3-1,.,.,TRBJ2-5,CASSQFLSETQYF,TGTGCCAGCAGCCAATTCTTATCAGAGACCCAGTACTTC
TRBV20-1,.,.,TRBJ1-6,CSARRRGEGSPLHF,TGCAGTGCTAGGAGAAGGGGAGAGGGTTCACCCCTCCACTTT
TRBV7-2,.,.,TRBJ1-1,CASSLGRGGGATEAFF,TGTGCCAGCAGCTTAGGCAGGGGAGGAGGGGCGACTGAAGCTTTCTTT
TRBV12-3/TRBV12-4,.,TRBD1,TRBJ2-1,CASSPKLTGSYNEQFF,TGTGCCAGCAGCCCGAAACTGACAGGGTCCTACAATGAGCAGTTCTTC
TRBV12-3/TRBV12-4,.,TRBD2,TRBJ2-5,CASTEGLAGGDETQYF,TGTGCCAGCACCGAGGGACTAGCGGGGGGTGATGAGACCCAGTACTTC
TRBV5-1,.,TRBD1,TRBJ2-7,CASSFGTGGFYEQYF,TGCGCCAGCAGCTTTGGGACAGGGGGATTTTACGAGCAGTACTTC
TRBV29-1,.,.,TRBJ2-1,CSVVSPLYTEQFF,TGCAGCGTTGTTAGTCCTCTCTACACTGAGCAGTTCTTC
TRBV7-9,few,.,TRBJ2-5,CASSSLTASVETQYF,TGTGCCAGCAGCTCGCTTACGGCCTCCGTAGAGACCCAGTACTTC
TRBV29-1,few,.,TRBJ2-2,CSVAGDRDNGELFF,TGCAGCGTTGCGGGGGATAGGGACAACGGGGAGCTGTTTTTT
TRBV7-2,.,TRBD2,TRBJ2-3,CASSLERTRGGDTQYF,TGTGCCAGCAGCTTAGAACGGACTAGGGGCGGGGATACGCAGTATTTT
TRBV7-2,.,TRBD2,TRBJ2-3,CASSLVASGSGGTDTQYF,TGTGCCAGCAGCTTAGTGGCTAGCGGGAGTGGGGGCACAGATACGCAGTATTTT
TRBV9,.,TRBD2,TRBJ2-5,CVSSTGTSALETQYF,TGTGTCAGCAGCACCGGGACTAGTGCTTTGGAGACCCAGTACTTC
TRBV3-1,.,TRBD2,TRBJ2-7,CASSLFGGGWYEQYF,TGTGCCAGCAGCCTATTCGGGGGGGGCTGGTACGAGCAGTACTTC
TRBV27,.,TRBD2,TRBJ2-5,CASSLNWWLAGAEETQYF,TGTGCCAGCAGTCTCAACTGGTGGTTAGCGGGGGCGGAAGAGACCCAGTACTTC
TRBV12-3/TRBV12-4,.,TRBD1,TRBJ1-4,CASSTGEGRLMEKLFF,TGTGCCAGCAGTACAGGGGAAGGACGTCTAATGGAAAAACTGTTTTTT
TRBV12-3/TRBV12-4,.,.,TRBJ1-2,CASWTALNYGYTF,TGTGCCAGTTGGACAGCCCTTAACTATGGCTACACCTTC
TRBV29-1,.,.,TRBJ2-7,CSVAGGTIYEQYF,TGCAGCGTCGCAGGCGGGACAATCTACGAGCAGTACTTC
TRBV4-3,.,TRBD1,TRBJ1-5,CASSQWTGRGQPQHF,TGCGCCAGCAGCCAGTGGACAGGACGGGGACAGCCCCAGCATTTT
TRBV10-3,.,.,TRBJ1-5,CAISESAAGWPQHF,TGTGCCATCAGCGAGTCGGCAGCCGGATGGCCCCAGCATTTT
TRBV20-1,few,.,TRBJ2-1,CSQLGLNYNEQFF,TGCAGTCAATTGGGGCTAAATTACAATGAGCAGTTCTTC
TRBV20-1,.,TRBD2,TRBJ2-7,CSARIFLAGAYNEQYF,TGCAGTGCTAGAATCTTTCTAGCGGGGGCCTACAATGAGCAGTACTTC